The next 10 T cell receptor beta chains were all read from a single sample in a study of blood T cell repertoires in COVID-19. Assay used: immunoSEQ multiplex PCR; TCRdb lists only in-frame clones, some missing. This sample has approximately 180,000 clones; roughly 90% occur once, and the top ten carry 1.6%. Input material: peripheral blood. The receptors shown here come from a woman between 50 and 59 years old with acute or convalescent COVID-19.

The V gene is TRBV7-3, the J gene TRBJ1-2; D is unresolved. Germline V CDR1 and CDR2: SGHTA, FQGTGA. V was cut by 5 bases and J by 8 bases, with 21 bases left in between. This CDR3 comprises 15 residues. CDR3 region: CASSIDRETRLGYTF. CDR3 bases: TGTGCCAGCAGCATAGACCGGGAAACTAGATTGGGCTACACCTTC.

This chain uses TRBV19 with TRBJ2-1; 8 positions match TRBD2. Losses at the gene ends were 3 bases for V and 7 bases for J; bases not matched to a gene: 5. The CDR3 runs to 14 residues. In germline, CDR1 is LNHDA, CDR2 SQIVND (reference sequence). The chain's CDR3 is CASSIRTSRNEQFF. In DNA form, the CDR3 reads TGTGCCAGTAGTATTAGGACTAGCAGGAATGAGCAGTTCTTC.

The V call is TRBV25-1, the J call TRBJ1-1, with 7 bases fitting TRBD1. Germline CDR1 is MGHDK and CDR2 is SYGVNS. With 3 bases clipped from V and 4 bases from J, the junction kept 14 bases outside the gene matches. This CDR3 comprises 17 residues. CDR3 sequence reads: CASSDGVLTGWSTEAFF. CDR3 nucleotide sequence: TGTGCCAGCAGTGACGGGGTTCTGACAGGGTGGAGCACTGAAGCTTTCTTT.

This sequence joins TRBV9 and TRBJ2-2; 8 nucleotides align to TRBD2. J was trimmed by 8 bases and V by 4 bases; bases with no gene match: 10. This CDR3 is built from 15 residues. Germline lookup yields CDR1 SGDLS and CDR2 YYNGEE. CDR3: CASSPFTSGAGELFF. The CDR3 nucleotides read TGTGCCAGCAGCCCCTTCACTAGCGGAGCTGGGGAGCTGTTTTTT. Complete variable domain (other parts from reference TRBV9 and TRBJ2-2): DSGVTQTPKHLITATGQRVTLRCSPRSGDLSVYWYQQSLDQGLQFLIQYYNGEERAKGNILERFSAQQFPDLHSELNLSSLELGDSALYFCASSPFTSGAGELFFGEGSRLTVL.

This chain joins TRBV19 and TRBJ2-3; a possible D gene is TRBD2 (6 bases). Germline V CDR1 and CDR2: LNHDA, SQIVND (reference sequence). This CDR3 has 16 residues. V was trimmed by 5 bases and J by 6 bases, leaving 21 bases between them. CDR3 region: CASSPTSSRSFDTQYF. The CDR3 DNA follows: TGTGCCAGTAGTCCTACTAGCTCCCGCTCTTTCGATACGCAGTATTTT.

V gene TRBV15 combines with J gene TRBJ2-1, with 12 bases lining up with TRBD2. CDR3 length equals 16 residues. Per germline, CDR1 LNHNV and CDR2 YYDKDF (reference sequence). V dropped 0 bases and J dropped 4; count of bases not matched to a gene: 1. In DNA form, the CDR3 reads TGTGCCACCAGCAGAGATACTAGCGGGGGGTACAATGAGCAGTTCTTC. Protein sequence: CATSRDTSGGYNEQFF. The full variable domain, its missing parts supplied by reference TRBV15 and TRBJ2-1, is DAMVIQNPRYQVTQFGKPVTLSCSQTLNHNVMYWYQQKSSQAPKLLFHYYDKDFNNEADTPDNFQSRRPNTSFCFLDIRSPGLGDTAMYLCATSRDTSGGYNEQFFGPGTRLTVL.

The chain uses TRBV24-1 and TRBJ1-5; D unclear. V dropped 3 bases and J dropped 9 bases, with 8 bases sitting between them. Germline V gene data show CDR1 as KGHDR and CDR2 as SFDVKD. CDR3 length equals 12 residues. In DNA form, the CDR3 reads TGTGCCACCAGTGATCCCTACGGGCCCCAGCATTTT. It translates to CATSDPYGPQHF.

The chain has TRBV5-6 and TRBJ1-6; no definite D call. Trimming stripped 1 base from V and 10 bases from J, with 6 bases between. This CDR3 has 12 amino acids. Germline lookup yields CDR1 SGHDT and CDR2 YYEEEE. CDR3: CASSLLYSPLHF. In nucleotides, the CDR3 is TGTGCCAGCAGCTTGCTCTACTCACCCCTCCACTTT.

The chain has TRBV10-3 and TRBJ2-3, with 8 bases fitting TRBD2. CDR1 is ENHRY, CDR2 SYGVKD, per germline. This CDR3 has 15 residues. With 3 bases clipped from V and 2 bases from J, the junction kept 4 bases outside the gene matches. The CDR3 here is CAISDSGVLTDTQYF. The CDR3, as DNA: TGTGCCATCAGTGATAGCGGGGTCCTCACAGATACGCAGTATTTT.

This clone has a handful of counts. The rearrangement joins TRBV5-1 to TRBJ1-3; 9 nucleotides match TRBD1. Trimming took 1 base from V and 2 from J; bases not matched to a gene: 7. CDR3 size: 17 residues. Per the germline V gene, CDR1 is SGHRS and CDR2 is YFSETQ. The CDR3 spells CASSLRSGTGTGNTIYF. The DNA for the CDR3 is TGCGCCAGCAGCTTGAGGTCAGGGACAGGGACTGGAAACACCATATATTTT.